This TCR beta chain appears in the sequencing data of a study of identical twins' blood T cells. General study results and limits: Top TCRbeta clonotypes were shared more with twin than unrelated donors.

Each TCR cDNA library carried sample-specific barcodes on both ends. A single record per CDR3 protein comes from TCRdb applying MiXCR to the 5' RACE reads. Here the sample spans about 370,000 distinct CDR3 sequences, roughly 28% being singletons. V trimming: 0 bases; J trimming: 5 bases; junction bases outside the gene matches: 2. This CDR3 is 14 amino acids long. Germline-derived CDR1 and CDR2 are SGHRS and YFSETQ. This clonotype appeared a few times. Its antigen is unknown. The three twin pairs were reared together, likely meeting the same infections. This TCR was recovered from a woman between 18 and 50 years old in good health. The material sequenced was PBMCs. The rearrangement links TRBV5-1 to TRBJ2-3, with 8 bases identical to TRBD1. The CDR3 sequence is CASSLVQGEDTQYF. The CDR3 DNA follows: TGCGCCAGCAGCTTGGTACAGGGGGAAGATACGCAGTATTTT.